Following are 24 T cell receptor beta chains from one sample sequenced in a study of T cells in localized non-small cell lung cancer. Using immunoSEQ multiplex PCR, the repertoire was profiled, and TCRdb retains in-frame clones only, with some absent. The profile covers 100,000 or so clones, with more than 75% appearing a single time and roughly 4.3% taken by the ten largest. The sample was PBMCs, taken before any cancer treatment. These TCRs come from a woman aged 40-69 years with stage II squamous cell lung carcinoma.

V gene TRBV19 combines with J gene TRBJ2-2; 7 positions agree with TRBD1. CDR1 and CDR2 from the germline V gene are LNHDA and SQIVND (reference sequence). The ends lost 2 bases at V and 0 bases at J; junction bases unmatched: 3. The CDR3 is 16 amino acids. In nucleotides, the CDR3 is TGTGCCAGTAGTATACCGGGACAGACGAACACCGGGGAGCTGTTTTTT. Its translation is CASSIPGQTNTGELFF.

The chain employs TRBV13 and TRBJ2-3; no definite D call. The length of the CDR3 is 17 residues. Trimming left V 5 bases short and J 6 bases short, with 24 bases between. Germline V CDR1 and CDR2: PRHDT, FYEKMQ (reference sequence). The CDR3 loop is CASSLALRGRRSDTQYF. Here the CDR3 DNA reads TGTGCCAGCAGCCTCGCCCTTAGAGGTCGAAGGTCCGATACGCAGTATTTT.

This clone was seen once. This chain links TRBV19 with TRBJ1-2; D remains ambiguous. Trimming removed 10 bases from V and 4 bases from J, with 19 bases in between. Germline V lookup: CDR1 LNHDA, CDR2 SQIVND (reference sequence). The CDR3 length is 14 residues. In nucleotides, the CDR3 is TGTGCCACAATCCGGGATCCTGCTGGCTATGGCTACACCTTC. This translates into CATIRDPAGYGYTF.

The chain combines TRBV5-1 with TRBJ1-4; D unclear. V lost 6 bases and J lost 0, with 12 bases in between. The CDR3 extends over 15 amino acids. The germline V gene encodes CDR1 SGHRS and CDR2 YFSETQ. This CDR3 reads CASTRTAATNEKLFF. The CDR3 DNA reads as TGCGCCAGCACGCGGACGGCTGCAACTAATGAAAAACTGTTTTTT.

The chain links TRBV4-1 to TRBJ1-1; TRBD1 matches 8 bases. Germline CDR1 reads MGHRA; CDR2 reads YSYEKL. Trimming took 0 bases from V and 4 from J; bases not matched to a gene: 10. The CDR3 has 17 residues. The CDR3 protein is CASSQETELDRATEAFF. The CDR3 DNA sequence: TGCGCCAGCAGCCAAGAGACCGAACTGGACAGGGCCACTGAAGCTTTCTTT.

The chain carries TRBV19 and TRBJ1-1, with 8 bases that match TRBD1. Germline loops: CDR1 LNHDA, CDR2 SQIVND (reference sequence). This CDR3 is built from 17 residues. Trimming cost V 6 bases and J 3 bases; bases outside gene matches: 15. CDR3 loop: CASRFPRQGARDTEAFF. DNA of the CDR3: TGTGCCAGTAGATTCCCGAGGCAGGGGGCGAGGGACACTGAAGCTTTCTTT.

The gene calls are TRBV18 and TRBJ1-5; 9 positions match TRBD1. V lost 5 bases and J lost 2; bases outside the gene matches: 4. This CDR3 has 15 amino acids. Germline CDR1 is KGHSH and CDR2 is LQKENI. DNA of the CDR3: TGTGCCAGCTCATCCGGACAGGGGCGCAATCAGCCCCAGCATTTT. Translating it yields CASSSGQGRNQPQHF. Using reference TRBV18 and TRBJ1-5 for the parts outside the CDR3, the full variable domain is NAGVMQNPRHLVRRRGQEARLRCSPMKGHSHVYWYRQLPEEGLKFMVYLQKENIIDESGMPKERFSAEFPKEGPSILRIQQVVRGDSAAYFCASSSGQGRNQPQHFGDGTRLSIL.

The chain couples TRBV7-2 to TRBJ2-2; 8 bases agree with TRBD2. Germline loops: CDR1 SGHTA, CDR2 FQGNSA. The CDR3 is 16 residues long. The V and J ends lost 5 bases and 8 bases, in that order; junction bases with no gene match: 13. DNA for the CDR3: TGTGCCAGCAGCATGACTAGCGCATCGTCTCGAGGGGAGCTGTTTTTT. Translating it yields CASSMTSASSRGELFF.

This chain uses TRBV5-1 with TRBJ2-3; D not certain. CDR3 length: 14 residues. The germline gives CDR1 SGHRS, CDR2 YFSETQ. With 4 bases removed from V and 1 base from J, the gap between germline ends came to 10 bases. CDR3 nucleotide sequence: TGCGCCAGCAGCCCCGTTGGTCGCACAGATACGCAGTATTTT. Its protein is CASSPVGRTDTQYF.

This chain uses TRBV2 with TRBJ1-3; 8 positions agree with TRBD1. CDR1 is SNHLY and CDR2 is FYNNEI in the germline V gene. The CDR3 is made up of 13 amino acids. V lost 6 bases, J lost 8 bases, and 6 bases stayed unmatched. The CDR3 reads CASRADRAHTIYF. The CDR3 coding sequence is TGTGCCAGCAGAGCGGACAGGGCGCACACCATATATTTT. Filled out from reference TRBV2 and TRBJ1-3, the complete variable domain reads EPEVTQTPSHQVTQMGQEVILRCVPISNHLYFYWYRQILGQKVEFLVSFYNNEISEKSEIFDDQFSVERPDGSNFTLKIRSTKLEDSAMYFCASRADRAHTIYFGEGSWLTVV.

The CDR3 loop reads CASSPALGPSKHSGNTIYF. The CDR3 nucleotides are TGTGCCAGCAGCCCAGCTTTAGGCCCCTCTAAGCATTCTGGAAACACCATATATTTT. The gene calls are TRBV5-4 and TRBJ1-3; D uncertain. This CDR3 region has 19 residues. The V and J ends lost 4 bases and 1 base respectively, with 24 bases between them. Germline loops: CDR1 SGHNT, CDR2 YYREEE (reference sequence).

This chain joins TRBV5-6 and TRBJ1-2; D is uncertain. Germline V CDR1 and CDR2: SGHDT, YYEEEE. This CDR3 region has 13 residues. V was clipped by 1 base and J by 3 bases, with 7 bases between them. The CDR3 DNA sequence: TGTGCCAGCAGCTTGTTTAAAGACTATGGCTACACCTTC. Residues: CASSLFKDYGYTF.

Note on this clone: Within the sample, other DNA sequences also encode this same CDR3. The CDR3 bases are TGTGCCAGCAGTTACTCCTCCTACGAGCAGTACTTC. Protein: CASSYSSYEQYF. V and J are TRBV6-6 and TRBJ2-7; unclear D gene. The V gene lost 0 bases and the J gene lost 0 bases, with 0 bases spanning the gap. CDR1 is MNHNY and CDR2 is SVGAGI in the germline V gene (reference sequence). This CDR3 is built from 12 residues.

The chain joins TRBV30 to TRBJ2-7; a possible D gene is TRBD2 (6 bases). Trimming took off 1 base at V and 3 bases at J, with 13 bases between the two ends. CDR1 and CDR2 from the germline V gene are GTSNPN and SVGIG (reference sequence). This CDR3 comprises 14 residues. CDR3 sequence (DNA): TGTGCCTGGAGTGCAATCGGACTACTCTACGAGCAGTACTTC. Its protein product is CAWSAIGLLYEQYF.

The sample holds many counts of this clone. The rearrangement links TRBV5-6 to TRBJ1-1; D is undetermined. The V end was cut by 2 bases, the J end by 7 bases, with 9 bases between. The CDR3 totals 12 residues. Germline CDR1 reads SGHDT; CDR2 reads YYEEEE. CDR3 in DNA: TGTGCCAGCAGCTTTCACGGCAGTGAAGCTTTCTTT. Protein sequence: CASSFHGSEAFF.

The chain couples TRBV5-1 to TRBJ2-7, with D tentatively TRBD1 (5 bases). This CDR3 spans 14 amino acids. The V gene's germline CDR1 is SGHRS and CDR2 YFSETQ. Trimming cost V 0 bases and J 0 bases, with 7 bases left between them. The CDR3 DNA follows: TGCGCCAGCAGCTTGGAGGGGATCTCCTACGAGCAGTACTTC. Amino acid sequence: CASSLEGISYEQYF.

The CDR3 sequence: CASKSQGNTGELFF. CDR3 nucleotide sequence: TGTGCCAGCAAAAGTCAGGGGAACACCGGGGAGCTGTTTTTT. The chain combines TRBV2 with TRBJ2-2; perhaps TRBD1 as D (5 bases). The CDR3 contains 14 residues. The germline CDR1 and CDR2 sequences are SNHLY and FYNNEI. Between the trimmed V and J ends, which lost 7 bases and 1 base, there was a span of 10 bases.

The chain couples TRBV7-8 to TRBJ2-2; D is uncertain. The V end lost 5 bases, the J end lost 0 bases, and 13 bases lay between the germline ends. Germline V gives CDR1 SGHVS, CDR2 FQNEAQ. The CDR3 has 16 amino acids. This CDR3 reads CASSKARTANTGELFF. CDR3 coding DNA: TGTGCCAGCAGCAAAGCTCGGACGGCGAACACCGGGGAGCTGTTTTTT. The variable domain in full, completed from reference TRBV7-8 and TRBJ2-2, reads GAGVSQSPRYKVAKRGQDVALRCDPISGHVSLFWYQQALGQGPEFLTYFQNEAQLDKSGLPSDRFFAERPEGSVSTLKIQRTQQEDSAVYLCASSKARTANTGELFFGEGSRLTVL.

The chain has TRBV28 and TRBJ2-1; unclear D gene. V was pared by 7 bases and J by 7 bases, with 11 bases between. The V gene's germline CDR1 is MDHEN and CDR2 SYDVKM. The CDR3 contains 12 residues. The CDR3 sequence: CASTPRYNEQFF. The CDR3 DNA follows: TGTGCCAGCACTCCAAGGTATAATGAGCAGTTCTTC.

This sequence joins TRBV13 and TRBJ2-7; either TRBD1 or TRBD2 may supply D (7 bases each). This CDR3 is built from 16 residues. Germline CDR1 reads PRHDT; CDR2 reads FYEKMQ (reference sequence). V lost 5 bases to trimming and J lost 0 bases, with 17 bases between them. CDR3 sequence (DNA): TGTGCCAGCAGCCTCCAACAGGGGAGGGTCTCCTACGAGCAGTACTTC. As protein: CASSLQQGRVSYEQYF.

The J gene is TRBJ1-2, the V gene TRBV30; no clear D. CDR3 length: 13 residues. Germline loops: CDR1 GTSNPN, CDR2 SVGIG (reference sequence). V was shortened by 1 base and J by 7 bases, with 13 bases between the two germline ends. CDR3 sequence: CAWSAGRGGGYTF. The CDR3 DNA reads TGTGCCTGGAGTGCAGGTCGGGGTGGTGGCTACACCTTC.

The rearrangement links TRBV7-6 to TRBJ1-2; D is possibly TRBD1 (6 bases). This CDR3 spans 14 amino acids. CDR1 and CDR2 from the germline V gene are SGHVS and FNYEAQ. V dropped 5 bases and J dropped 4 bases, with 14 bases sitting between them. CDR3 protein: CASSPRQEGYGYTF. The DNA for the CDR3 is TGTGCCAGCAGCCCGCGACAGGAGGGCTATGGCTACACCTTC.

This chain connects TRBV27 to TRBJ1-1; D may be TRBD1 (6 bases). This CDR3 is built from 13 residues. V was shortened by 10 bases and J by 1 base, with 13 bases between the two germline ends. CDR1 is MNHEY and CDR2 is SMNVEV in the germline V gene (reference sequence). As DNA, the CDR3 is TGTGCCATAGGGGGGGGACCGAACACTGAAGCTTTCTTT. Protein sequence: CAIGGGPNTEAFF.

The J gene is TRBJ2-2, the V gene TRBV7-9; D is unresolved. The CDR3 extends over 16 amino acids. The germline CDR1 and CDR2 sequences are SEHNR and FQNEAQ (reference sequence). The germline V and J ends were trimmed by 0 bases and 0 bases, with 8 bases remaining between them. CDR3 loop: CASSLASGSNTGELFF. DNA for the CDR3: TGTGCCAGCAGCTTAGCCTCTGGGTCGAACACCGGGGAGCTGTTTTTT.